Listed below are T cell receptor beta chains from one sample, sequenced in a study of cytomegalovirus exposure and HLA in healthy donors. Only in-frame clones appear in the TCRdb table, and some are missing; sequencing was by immunoSEQ multiplex PCR. Recorded for this sample: 60,000 to 65,000 clones. Sequencing was carried out using PBMCs. The receptor source for this set is a woman aged 18-29 years in good health and CMV-seronegative. Both conserved end residues are part of each CDR3. A D gene is named only where the DNA matches it firmly.

v_gene	j_gene	d_gene	CDR3aa	CDR3nt
TRBV7-9	TRBJ1-6	NA	CASSRTDYNSPLHF	TGTGCCAGCAGCCGGACAGATTATAATTCACCCCTCCACTTT
TRBV5-1	TRBJ1-2	TRBD1	CASSLFKTQGVVNYGYTF	TGCGCCAGCAGCTTGTTCAAAACCCAGGGGGTGGTAAACTATGGCTACACCTTC
TRBV4-2	TRBJ2-6	TRBD2	CASSQGAGGGANVLTF	TGTGCCAGCAGCCAAGGTGCGGGAGGTGGGGCCAACGTCCTGACTTTC
TRBV6-6	TRBJ1-1	NA	CASSYEGLSLGTEAFF	TGTGCCAGCAGTTACGAGGGACTCTCATTGGGTACTGAAGCTTTCTTT
TRBV6-1	TRBJ1-2	NA	CASSPWVQAAYGYTF	TGTGCCAGCAGTCCGTGGGTACAGGCAGCCTATGGCTACACCTTC
TRBV5-1	TRBJ1-5	NA	CASSRVPEYSNQPQHF	TGCGCCAGCAGCAGAGTCCCTGAATATAGCAATCAGCCCCAGCATTTT
TRBV27	TRBJ2-3	NA	CASSLLGGTDTQYF	TGTGCCAGCAGTTTATTAGGGGGCACAGATACGCAGTATTTT
TRBV6-5	TRBJ2-4	TRBD2	CASSLAGGENIQYF	TGTGCCAGCAGTCTAGCGGGAGGGGAAAACATTCAGTACTTC
TRBV5-4	TRBJ2-7	NA	CASSLVSGSYEQYF	TGTGCCAGCAGCTTGGTCTCAGGATCCTACGAGCAGTACTTC
TRBV2	TRBJ1-2	NA	CASSEVNGRGNYGYTF	TGTGCCAGCAGTGAAGTGAACGGGAGGGGAAACTATGGCTACACCTTC
TRBV18	TRBJ2-1	TRBD1	CASSPQGTVLQFF	TGTGCCAGCTCACCCCAAGGGACAGTGCTTCAGTTCTTC